These T cell receptor beta chains were read from a single sample in a study of blood T cell repertoires in COVID-19. TCRdb's copy holds only in-frame clones and misses some; the assay was immunoSEQ multiplex PCR. This sample has around 700,000 clones, with about 90% found just once. What was sequenced was peripheral blood. These receptors were obtained from a woman younger than 35 with acute or convalescent COVID-19. Each CDR3 is given with its conserved first and last residue. The D gene is left open where the match is weak. The listing skips clone size in some rows; elsewhere it reads once, few, many or a size class.

J,length,V,D,size,CDR3,DNA
TRBJ2-3,17,TRBV24-1,TRBD2,once,CATSETGLAGGFDTQYF,TGTGCCACCAGTGAAACGGGACTAGCGGGGGGGTTTGATACGCAGTATTTT
TRBJ1-2,11,TRBV20-1,-,-,CSARRENGYTF,TGCAGTGCTCGCCGAGAAAATGGCTACACCTTC
TRBJ1-5,14,TRBV27,TRBD1,-,CASSPRQGVQPQHF,TGTGCCAGCAGTCCTCGACAGGGGGTTCAGCCCCAGCATTTT
TRBJ2-2,18,TRBV7-3,-,-,CASSPRSIETANTGELFF,TGTGCCAGCAGCCCAAGGAGTATAGAGACAGCGAACACCGGGGAGCTGTTTTTT
TRBJ1-2,13,TRBV24-1,-,-,CATSVGAQGRYTF,TGTGCCACCAGTGTGGGGGCGCAGGGTCGCTACACCTTC
TRBJ2-2,16,TRBV6-5,-,-,CASSYAASQNTGELFF,TGTGCCAGCAGTTACGCGGCCTCACAGAACACCGGGGAGCTGTTTTTT
TRBJ1-2,14,TRBV5-1,TRBD1,-,CASSLTGGASGYTF,TGCGCCAGCAGCTTAACAGGGGGGGCCAGTGGCTACACCTTC
TRBJ2-1,15,TRBV6-4,TRBD2,-,CASSEGLAGGNEQFF,TGTGCCAGCAGTGAAGGACTAGCGGGGGGCAATGAGCAGTTCTTC
TRBJ1-2,15,TRBV20-1,TRBD1,few,CSASPTGDVSGGYTF,TGCAGTGCCAGTCCGACAGGGGACGTATCGGGTGGCTACACCTTC
TRBJ1-4,13,TRBV6-5,-,-,CASSLWGGEKLFF,TGTGCCAGCTCCCTTTGGGGGGGCGAAAAACTGTTTTTT
TRBJ1-2,16,TRBV7-9,-,-,CASSQAYTAEGYGYTF,TGTGCCAGCAGCCAAGCCTACACGGCGGAGGGCTATGGCTACACCTTC
TRBJ1-1,13,TRBV6-5,TRBD1,-,CASSRAGGGEAFF,TGTGCCAGCAGCCGGGCAGGGGGCGGTGAAGCTTTCTTT
TRBJ2-3,11,TRBV11-2,-,once,CASSSLDTQYF,TGTGCCAGCAGCTCCCTGGATACGCAGTATTTT
TRBJ1-4,14,TRBV19,TRBD1,-,CASTPDRGPSSAFF,TGTGCCAGTACGCCAGACAGGGGGCCAAGTAGTGCGTTTTTT
TRBJ1-2,14,TRBV3-1/TRBV3-2,TRBD1,-,CASSQWTGRTGYTF,TGTGCCAGCAGCCAGTGGACAGGGAGGACTGGCTACACCTTC
TRBJ1-2,13,TRBV12-3/TRBV12-4,-,-,CASSLEQNYGYTF,TGTGCCAGCAGTTTAGAACAAAATTATGGCTACACCTTC
TRBJ1-2,12,TRBV29-1,-,-,CSVATAAYGYTF,TGCAGCGTCGCGACAGCCGCCTATGGCTACACCTTC
TRBJ2-1,13,TRBV4-2,-,-,CASSFLIRNEQFF,TGTGCCAGCAGTTTCCTAATCCGCAATGAGCAGTTCTTC